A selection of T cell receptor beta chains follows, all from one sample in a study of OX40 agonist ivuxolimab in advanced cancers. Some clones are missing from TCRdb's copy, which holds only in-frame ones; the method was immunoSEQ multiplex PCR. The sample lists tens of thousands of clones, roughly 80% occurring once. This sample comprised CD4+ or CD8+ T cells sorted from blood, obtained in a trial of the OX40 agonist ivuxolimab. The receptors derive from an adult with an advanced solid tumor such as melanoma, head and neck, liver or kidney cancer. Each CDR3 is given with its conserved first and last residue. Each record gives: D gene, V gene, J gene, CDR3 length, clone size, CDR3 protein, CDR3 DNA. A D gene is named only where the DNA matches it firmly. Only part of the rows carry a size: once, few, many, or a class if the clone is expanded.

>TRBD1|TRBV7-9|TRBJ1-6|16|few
CASSSGQGSYNSPLHF
TGTGCCAGCAGCTCCGGACAGGGTTCCTATAATTCACCCCTCCACTTT
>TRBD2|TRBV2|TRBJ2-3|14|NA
CARTLAATTDTQYF
TGTGCCAGGACTCTAGCGGCGACCACAGATACGCAGTATTTT
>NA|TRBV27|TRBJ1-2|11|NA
CASSSGGGYTF
TGTGCCAGCAGTTCTGGGGGTGGCTACACCTTC
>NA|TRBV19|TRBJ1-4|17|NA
CASRTDTASALNEKLFF
TGTGCCAGTAGGACCGACACGGCCTCAGCCCTTAATGAAAAACTGTTTTTT
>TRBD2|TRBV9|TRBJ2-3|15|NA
CASHPRGGLTDTQYF
TGTGCCAGCCACCCTCGCGGGGGGTTAACAGATACGCAGTATTTT
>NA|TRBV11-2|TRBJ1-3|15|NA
CASSYEGLGGNTIYF
TGTGCCAGCAGCTACGAAGGATTAGGTGGAAACACCATATATTTT
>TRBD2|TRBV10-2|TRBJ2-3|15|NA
CASTGTSSSTDTQYF
TGCGCCAGCACCGGGACTAGCTCTAGCACAGATACGCAGTATTTT
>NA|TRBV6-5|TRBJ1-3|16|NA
CASSYSTALSGNTIYF
TGTGCCAGCAGTTACTCGACTGCACTCTCTGGAAACACCATATATTTT
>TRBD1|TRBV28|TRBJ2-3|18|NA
CASSSPFRQGSFTDTQYF
TGTGCCAGCAGTTCTCCGTTTAGACAGGGCTCCTTCACAGATACGCAGTATTTT
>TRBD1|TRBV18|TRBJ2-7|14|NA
CASSQDRTSYEQYF
TGTGCCAGCTCACAGGACAGGACGTCCTACGAGCAGTACTTC
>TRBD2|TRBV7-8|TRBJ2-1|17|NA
CASSLSRGGPSYNEQFF
TGTGCCAGCAGCCTCTCTCGCGGGGGGCCCTCCTACAATGAGCAGTTCTTC
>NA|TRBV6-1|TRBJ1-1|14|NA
CASSEDQGWLEAFF
TGTGCCAGCAGTGAAGACCAGGGGTGGCTTGAAGCTTTCTTT
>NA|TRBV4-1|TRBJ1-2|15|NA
CASGRSAGQAHGYTF
TGCGCCAGCGGAAGATCAGCAGGGCAGGCCCATGGCTACACCTTC
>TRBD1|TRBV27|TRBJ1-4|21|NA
CASSFRKSGTGAAGANEKLFF
TGTGCCAGCAGTTTCCGCAAATCCGGGACAGGCGCGGCGGGTGCTAATGAAAAACTGTTTTTT